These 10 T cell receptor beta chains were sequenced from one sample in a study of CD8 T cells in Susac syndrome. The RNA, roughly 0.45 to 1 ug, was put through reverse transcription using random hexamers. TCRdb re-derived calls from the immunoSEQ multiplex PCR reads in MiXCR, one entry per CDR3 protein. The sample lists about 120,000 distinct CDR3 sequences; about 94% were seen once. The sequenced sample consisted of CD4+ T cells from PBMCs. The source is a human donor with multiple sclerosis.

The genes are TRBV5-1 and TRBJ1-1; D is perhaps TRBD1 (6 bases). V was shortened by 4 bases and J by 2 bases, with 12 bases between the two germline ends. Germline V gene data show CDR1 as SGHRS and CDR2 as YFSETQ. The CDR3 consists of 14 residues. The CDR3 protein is CASSAGGRNTEAFF. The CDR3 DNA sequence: TGCGCCAGCAGCGCCGGGGGCAGAAACACTGAAGCTTTCTTT.

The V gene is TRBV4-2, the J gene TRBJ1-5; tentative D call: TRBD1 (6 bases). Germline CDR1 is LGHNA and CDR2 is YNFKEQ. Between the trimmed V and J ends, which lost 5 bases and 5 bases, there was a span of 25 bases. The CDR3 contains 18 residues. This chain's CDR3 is CASSSTILGNRVHQPQHF. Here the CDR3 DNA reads TGTGCCAGCAGCTCGACTATATTGGGGAACAGGGTCCATCAGCCCCAGCATTTT.

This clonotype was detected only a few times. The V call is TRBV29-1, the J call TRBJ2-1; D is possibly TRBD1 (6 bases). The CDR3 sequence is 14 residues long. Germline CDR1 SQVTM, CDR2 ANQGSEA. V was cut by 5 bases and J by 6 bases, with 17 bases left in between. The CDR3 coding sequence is TGCAGCGTTCTTACAGGGACCGGCATCAATGAGCAGTTCTTC. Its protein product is CSVLTGTGINEQFF.

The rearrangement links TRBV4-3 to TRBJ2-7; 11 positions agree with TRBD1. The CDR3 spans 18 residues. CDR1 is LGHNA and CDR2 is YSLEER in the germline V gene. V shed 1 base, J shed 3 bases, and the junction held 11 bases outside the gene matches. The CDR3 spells CASSQVSSGQGAVYEQYF. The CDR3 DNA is TGCGCCAGCAGCCAAGTTTCAAGCGGACAGGGGGCTGTCTACGAGCAGTACTTC.

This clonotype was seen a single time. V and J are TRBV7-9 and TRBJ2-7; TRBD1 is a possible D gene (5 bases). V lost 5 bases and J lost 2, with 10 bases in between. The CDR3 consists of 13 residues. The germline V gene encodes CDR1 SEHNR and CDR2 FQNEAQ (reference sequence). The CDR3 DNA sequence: TGTGCCAGCAGCAAAGCAGGGCCCTACGAGCAGTACTTC. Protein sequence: CASSKAGPYEQYF.

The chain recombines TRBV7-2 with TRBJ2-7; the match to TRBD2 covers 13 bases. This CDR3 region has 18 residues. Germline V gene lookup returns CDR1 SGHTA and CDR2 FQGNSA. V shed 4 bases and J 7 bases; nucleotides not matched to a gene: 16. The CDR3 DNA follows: TGTGCCAGCAGCTCGCGGACTAGCGGGAGCCGGAGAGGGGGAGAGCAGTACTTC. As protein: CASSSRTSGSRRGGEQYF.

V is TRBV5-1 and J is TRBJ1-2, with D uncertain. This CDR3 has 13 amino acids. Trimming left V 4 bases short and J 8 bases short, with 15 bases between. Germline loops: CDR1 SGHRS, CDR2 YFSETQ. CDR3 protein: CASSPDGGSGYTF. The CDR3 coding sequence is TGCGCCAGCAGCCCGGACGGAGGTTCGGGCTACACCTTC.

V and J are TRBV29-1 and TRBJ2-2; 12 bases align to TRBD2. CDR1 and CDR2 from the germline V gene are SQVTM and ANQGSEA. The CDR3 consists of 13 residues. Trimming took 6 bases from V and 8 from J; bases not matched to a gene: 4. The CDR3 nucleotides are TGCAGCGTCGGACTAGCGGGAAGTGGGGAGCTGTTTTTT. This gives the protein CSVGLAGSGELFF.

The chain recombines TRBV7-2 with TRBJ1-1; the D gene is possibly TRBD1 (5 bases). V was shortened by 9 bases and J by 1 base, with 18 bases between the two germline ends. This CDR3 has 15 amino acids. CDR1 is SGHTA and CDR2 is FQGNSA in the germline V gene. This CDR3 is CASRAGGAWNTEAFF. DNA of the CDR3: TGTGCCAGTCGCGCGGGAGGGGCATGGAACACTGAAGCTTTCTTT.

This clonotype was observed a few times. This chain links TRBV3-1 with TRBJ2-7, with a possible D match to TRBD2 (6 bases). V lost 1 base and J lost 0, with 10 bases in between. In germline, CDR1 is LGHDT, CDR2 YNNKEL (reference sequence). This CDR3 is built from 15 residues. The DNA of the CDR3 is TGTGCCAGCAGCCAAGGTCGCGGGGCCTCCTACGAGCAGTACTTC. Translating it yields CASSQGRGASYEQYF.